Below are 2 T cell receptor beta chains sequenced from a single sample in a study of shared clonotypes between healthy human individuals. The naive CD8 population came from CD45RO-negative cells selected for CCR7, without terminally differentiated effector memory CD45RA+ cells. This table comes from immunoSEQ multiplex PCR, and its TCRdb copy is limited to in-frame clones, with some not included. In the table there are approximately 2,200,000 clones, just over 90% of which are singletons. Sample: naive CD8+ T cells from PBMCs. The origin of the receptors is a man between 18 and 35 years old in good health. Some clones in this sample may be carry-over from other donors' samples.

The count of this clone is one. The CDR3 nucleotides read TGTGCCAGCAGTTTCAGGGTTCTGAATCAGCCCCAGCATTTT. It encodes CASSFRVLNQPQHF. The genes are TRBV28 and TRBJ1-5; a weak D match, TRBD1 (5 bases). V lost 3 bases, J lost 4 bases, and 10 bases lay in between. This CDR3 is built from 14 residues. Germline CDR1 MDHEN, CDR2 SYDVKM.

J is TRBJ2-3 and V is TRBV9, with 10 nucleotides matching TRBD2. This CDR3 comprises 14 residues. V was clipped by 3 bases and J by 4 bases; unmatched bases: 2. Per the germline V gene, CDR1 is SGDLS and CDR2 is YYNGEE. CDR3 coding DNA: TGTGCCAGCAGCGCTAGCGGGAGTGCAGATACGCAGTATTTT. Its protein product is CASSASGSADTQYF.